Sequencing of this T cell receptor beta chain was carried out in a study of blood T cell repertoires in COVID-19. Clones were read by immunoSEQ multiplex PCR, and TCRdb kept only the in-frame ones, dropping some. There are about 97,000 clones in the sample; about 90% occur only once, and roughly 4.2% lies in the top ten. This CDR3 contains 15 residues. V dropped 5 bases and J dropped 1 base, with 12 bases sitting between them. Germline V gene sequence: CDR1 SGHTA, CDR2 FQGNSA. This sequence joins TRBV7-2 and TRBJ1-5, with D maybe TRBD1 (6 bases). Source material: peripheral blood. This receptor was obtained from a man aged 18 to 30 with acute or convalescent COVID-19. DNA for the CDR3: TGTGCCAGCAGCGTCAGGGGCGGGAGCAATCAGCCCCAGCATTTT. Translated: CASSVRGGSNQPQHF.